This TCR beta chain was obtained from a study of long-term antiretroviral therapy in people with HIV. The assay used was immunoSEQ (version v3.0), run at survey level. The table came from immunoSEQ multiplex PCR; TCRdb's copy has only in-frame clones and leaves some out. Of 13,000 to 15,000 clones listed, roughly 82% are singletons. V gave up 5 bases and J gave up 2 bases; unmatched junction bases: 6. Germline CDR1 is SGHRS and CDR2 is YFSETQ. The CDR3 is 15 amino acids. At minimum, one pre-ART and two post-ART PBMC samples were obtained from each donor. Study-level points and caveats: When set beside controls, HIV repertoires had CDR3 length ranges that were narrower. Pre-ART clonal expansions dominated every time point's repertoire.

Points on this clone: As yet, its antigen is unknown.

The chain joins TRBV5-1 to TRBJ2-1; 8 bases fit TRBD2. The source is a woman in her forties with HIV. This specimen consisted of unsorted PBMCs, obtained 1.8 years before starting antiretroviral therapy. The CDR3 bases are TGCGCCAGCAGGTCTAGCGGGTCCACCTACAATGAGCAGTTCTTC. It encodes CASRSSGSTYNEQFF.